The T cell receptor (beta chain) under discussion was sequenced for a study of blood T cell repertoires in COVID-19. Germline CDR1 is SGDLS and CDR2 is YYNGEE. V lost 0 bases, J lost 6 bases, and 13 bases lay in between. The CDR3 is made up of 14 amino acids. Per the authors' pipeline: Reference gene primer amplification in the assay estimated nucleated cell counts. Using immunoSEQ multiplex PCR, the repertoire was profiled, and TCRdb retains in-frame clones only, with some absent. V and J calls and clone size follow that table, whereas D and trimming were derived from the DNA. Here the sample spans 160,000 or so clones, around 82% being singletons. In this sample, this clone turned up once. Residents of under 25 US areas, aged about 18 to 95 years, made up the participants. Participants reported their clinical history, and cohort assignment relied on those reports. Cohort 3 recovery required two negative PCRs, clearance, or symptom resolution.

This sequence was found in a man aged 40-55 years who had recovered from COVID-19. The sample was PBMCs or T cells enriched from blood (not recorded which). This chain joins TRBV9 and TRBJ2-7, with a possible D match to TRBD1 (7 bases). The CDR3 bases are TGTGCCAGCAGCGTAGCCCAGGGGGGCCGCGAGCAGTACTTC. Translated: CASSVAQGGREQYF.